Below are 9 T cell receptor beta chains sequenced from a single sample in a study of T cell changes during pregnancy in multiple sclerosis. The protocol was immunoSEQ multiplex PCR, while the TCRdb copy is restricted to in-frame clones and leaves out a portion. Among roughly 46,000 clones, roughly 93% were seen once, and the ten largest hold roughly 3.9%. Material: CD8+ T cells from peripheral blood mononuclear cells, obtained after pregnancy. These receptors were collected from a female donor with multiple sclerosis, enrolled in a pregnancy study.

The chain carries TRBV7-9 and TRBJ2-3, with a weak D call TRBD2 (6 bases). The CDR3 length is 14 residues. V shed 5 bases and J shed 3 bases, with 12 bases lying between them. Germline CDR1 SEHNR, CDR2 FQNEAQ (reference sequence). DNA of the CDR3: TGTGCCAGCAGCCCCGCCGGGAGTACAGATACGCAGTATTTT. Translation: CASSPAGSTDTQYF. The full variable domain, its missing parts supplied by reference TRBV7-9 and TRBJ2-3, is DTGVSQNPRHKITKRGQNVTFRCDPISEHNRLYWYRQTLGQGPEFLTYFQNEAQLEKSRLLSDRFSAERPKGSFSTLEIQRTEQGDSAMYLCASSPAGSTDTQYFGPGTRLTVL.

This chain joins TRBV19 and TRBJ1-1; D remains ambiguous. Trimming took off 3 bases at V and 8 bases at J, with 13 bases between the two ends. CDR1 and CDR2 (germline): LNHDA, SQIVND (reference sequence). This CDR3 spans 13 amino acids. The CDR3 DNA is TGTGCCAGTAGTATGGGCCCCCCACAAGAAGCTTTCTTT. This gives the protein CASSMGPPQEAFF.

This chain joins TRBV6-5 and TRBJ2-7, with TRBD1 matching over 10 bases. Trimming removed 6 bases from V and 3 bases from J; junction bases left unmatched: 8. Germline V gene data show CDR1 as MNHEY and CDR2 as SVGAGI. This CDR3 has 15 amino acids. The CDR3 DNA sequence: TGTGCCAGCAGCCCCCTGGACAGGGGGGTCTACGAGCAGTACTTC. This gives the protein CASSPLDRGVYEQYF.

CDR3 DNA: TGCGCCAGCAGCCAAGGGGGGGGCCTTGGCCCCATATATTTT. The encoded protein is CASSQGGGLGPIYF. The J gene is TRBJ1-3, the V gene TRBV4-1; possibly TRBD1 for D (6 bases). Germline loops: CDR1 MGHRA, CDR2 YSYEKL. This CDR3 comprises 14 residues. Trimming stripped 1 base from V and 11 bases from J, with 15 bases between.

The rearrangement joins TRBV27 to TRBJ1-2; D is undetermined. CDR3 length: 13 amino acids. Deletions cut 3 bases from V and 6 bases from J, with 11 bases between. CDR1 and CDR2 (germline): MNHEY, SMNVEV (reference sequence). The CDR3 bases are TGTGCCAGCAGTTTTAGCGGACTAGATGGCTACACCTTC. Protein sequence: CASSFSGLDGYTF.

The V and J genes are TRBV7-3 and TRBJ2-7; 8 bases are shared with TRBD1. The V segment lost 5 bases and the J segment 0 bases; nucleotides outside the gene matches: 6. The CDR3 consists of 15 residues. Per germline, CDR1 SGHTA and CDR2 FQGTGA. The CDR3 nucleotides read TGTGCCAGCAGCCCCGGACAGGGACTCTCCTACGAGCAGTACTTC. This gives the protein CASSPGQGLSYEQYF. Variable domain in full (rest from reference TRBV7-3 and TRBJ2-7): GAGVSQTPSNKVTEKGKYVELRCDPISGHTALYWYRQSLGQGPEFLIYFQGTGAADDSGLPNDRFFAVRPEGSVSTLKIQRTERGDSAVYLCASSPGQGLSYEQYFGPGTRLTVT.

V gene TRBV27 combines with J gene TRBJ1-1; no definite D call. There are 13 residues in the CDR3. The germline gives CDR1 MNHEY, CDR2 SMNVEV (reference sequence). V shed 2 bases and J shed 2 bases, with 6 bases lying between them. Here the CDR3 DNA reads TGTGCCAGCAGTTTACAGGCTAACACTGAAGCTTTCTTT. Amino acids: CASSLQANTEAFF.

This chain joins TRBV7-9 and TRBJ2-7, with D perhaps TRBD2 (5 bases). The germline V gene has CDR1 SEHNR and CDR2 FQNEAQ (reference sequence). With 5 bases removed from V and 2 bases from J, the gap between germline ends came to 13 bases. The CDR3 loop spans 14 amino acids. This CDR3 is CASSPRTPPYEQYF. As DNA, the CDR3 is TGTGCCAGCAGCCCCAGGACTCCTCCCTACGAGCAGTACTTC.

The rearrangement uses TRBV18 and TRBJ2-7; TRBD1 matches at 9 bases. With V trimmed by 5 bases and J by 4 bases, 12 bases remained unmatched. The CDR3 sequence is 16 residues long. Germline CDR1 KGHSH, CDR2 LQKENI. CDR3: CASSSTRDREIYEQYF. For the CDR3, the DNA is TGTGCCAGCTCAAGTACCCGGGACAGGGAGATTTACGAGCAGTACTTC.